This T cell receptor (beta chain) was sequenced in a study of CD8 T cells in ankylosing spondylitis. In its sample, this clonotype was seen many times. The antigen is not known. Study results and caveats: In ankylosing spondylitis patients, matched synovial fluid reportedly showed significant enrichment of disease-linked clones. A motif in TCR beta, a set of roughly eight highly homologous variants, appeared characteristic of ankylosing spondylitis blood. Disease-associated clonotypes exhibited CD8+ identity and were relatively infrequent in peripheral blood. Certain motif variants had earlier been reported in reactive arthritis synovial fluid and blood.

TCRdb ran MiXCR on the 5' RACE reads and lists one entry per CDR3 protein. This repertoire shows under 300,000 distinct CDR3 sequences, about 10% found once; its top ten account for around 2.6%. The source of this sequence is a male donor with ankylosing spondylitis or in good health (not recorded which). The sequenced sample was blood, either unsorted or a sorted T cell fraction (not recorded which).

The CDR3 DNA reads as TGTGCCAGCAGCACCGGGACAGGGAGCTCCTACAATGAGCAGTTCTTC. This sequence encodes CASSTGTGSSYNEQFF. The chain couples TRBV21-1 to TRBJ2-1; TRBD1, as called in the table, went unchecked against the DNA. TRBV21-1 is tagged as a pseudogene. The CDR3 sequence is 16 residues long.